These T cell receptor beta chains were read from a single sample in a study of shared clonotypes between healthy human individuals. Profiled with immunoSEQ multiplex PCR; TCRdb holds only in-frame clones, not every one. The table shows more than 2 million clones, with 90% to 96% occurring only once. Sequences were obtained from naive CD4+ T cells sorted from blood. The source is a man between 18 and 29 years old in good health. CDR3s include the opening cysteine and the closing phenylalanine or tryptophan. Fields, in order: V gene, clone size, D gene, J gene, CDR3 DNA, CDR3 protein. The D gene is left open where the match is weak. The size field is filled for only some rows; it gives once, few, many or a size class.

TRBV28	-	TRBD2	TRBJ2-1	TGTGCCAGCAGTTCTAGCGGGGGGAGCTCCTACAATGAGCAGTTCTTC	CASSSSGGSSYNEQFF
TRBV28	-	TRBD1	TRBJ1-2	TGTGCCAGCAGTCTGGGGGCACCACAGGGGGCCGGCTACACCTTC	CASSLGAPQGAGYTF
TRBV11-2	-	-	TRBJ1-4	TGTGCCAGCAGCCCCGGGGGGGTTCGAACTAATGAAAAACTGTTTTTT	CASSPGGVRTNEKLFF
TRBV6-1	-	-	TRBJ2-4	TGTGCCAGCAGTTTTCTGGAGGGGCATGAAAACATTCAGTACTTC	CASSFLEGHENIQYF
TRBV9	-	TRBD2	TRBJ2-1	TGTGCCAGAGTGAGGGAGGGCCCGGTCTTAAATGAGCAGTTCTTC	CARVREGPVLNEQFF
TRBV7-9	-	-	TRBJ1-1	TGTGCCAGCAGCTTAGAGGTCTCGCTAAGAGGCACTGAAGCTTTCTTT	CASSLEVSLRGTEAFF
TRBV2	-	TRBD2	TRBJ2-3	TGTGCCAGCAGTGTCCCCGGACTAGGCACAGATACGCAGTATTTT	CASSVPGLGTDTQYF
TRBV7-2	-	-	TRBJ2-4	TGTGCCAGCAGTCTCTCGTATTCGGACATTCAGTACTTC	CASSLSYSDIQYF
TRBV7-9	-	TRBD2	TRBJ2-5	TGTGCCAGCAGCTTAGGGGCTGGGTTAGCGGGAGAGACCCAGTACTTC	CASSLGAGLAGETQYF
TRBV5-1	-	TRBD2	TRBJ2-2	TGCGCCAGCAGCTTGCGGGCGGGGGTCATAGCCGGGGAGCTGTTTTTT	CASSLRAGVIAGELFF
TRBV5-1	-	TRBD2	TRBJ2-1	TGCGCCAGCAGCTTGACTAGCGGGAGGGCCATAAATGAGCAGTTCTTC	CASSLTSGRAINEQFF
TRBV29-1	-	-	TRBJ1-1	TGCAGCGTTGATCGGTCAGTGAACACTGAAGCTTTCTTT	CSVDRSVNTEAFF
TRBV27	-	-	TRBJ2-6	TGTGCCAGCAGGCACCTCTCGGGACCCCGTCTTGGGGCCAACGTCCTGACTTTC	CASRHLSGPRLGANVLTF
TRBV4-1	-	TRBD2	TRBJ2-1	TGCGCCAGCAGCCAAGATCAAGCGGGAGGTTACAATGAGCAGTTCTTC	CASSQDQAGGYNEQFF
TRBV11-2	-	-	TRBJ2-2	TGTGCCAGCAGCTTAGATCAAATGGGGGAGGAGGACACCGGGGAGCTGTTTTTT	CASSLDQMGEEDTGELFF
TRBV7-9	-	-	TRBJ1-4	TGTGCCAGCAGCCCAGATCTAGGGTACGGTGAAAAACTGTTTTTT	CASSPDLGYGEKLFF
TRBV7-9	-	-	TRBJ1-1	TGTGCCAGCAGACCGTACAGGGACACTGAAGCTTTCTTT	CASRPYRDTEAFF
TRBV7-9	-	-	TRBJ2-2	TGTGCCAGCAGCTTAGCGGGGAGCAACGAGCTGTTTTTT	CASSLAGSNELFF
TRBV4-1	-	TRBD2	TRBJ2-5	TGCGCCAGCAGCCAAGTTTCCGCGGGAGAAGAGACCCAGTACTTC	CASSQVSAGEETQYF
TRBV6-1	-	-	TRBJ2-7	TGTGCCAGCAGTGAATTTTGGACAGCCACCTACGAGCAGTACTTC	CASSEFWTATYEQYF
TRBV20-1	-	-	TRBJ2-1	TGCAGTGCTAGGAGGGACAATGAGCAGTTCTTC	CSARRDNEQFF
TRBV5-1	-	TRBD1	TRBJ1-2	TGCGCCAGCAGGCCAGGGACAGGGGGTGGCTATGGCTACACCTTC	CASRPGTGGGYGYTF
TRBV28	once	-	TRBJ2-4	TGTGCCAGCAGTTTAAACACTGGGGGACGGCGGGGCATTCAGTACTTC	CASSLNTGGRRGIQYF
TRBV10-3	-	TRBD1	TRBJ1-2	TGTGCCATCAGTGAGTCGAGGACAGGGAACTATGGCTACACCTTC	CAISESRTGNYGYTF
TRBV7-2	-	TRBD2	TRBJ2-3	TGTGCCAGCAGCTTAGCGGTGCTAGCGGCAGATACGCAGTATTTT	CASSLAVLAADTQYF
TRBV7-6	-	TRBD1	TRBJ1-1	TGTGCCAGCAGCACAGACAGGGCGGCTGAAGCTTTCTTT	CASSTDRAAEAFF
TRBV5-1	-	TRBD1	TRBJ1-2	TGCGCCAGCAGCGGGGACAGAGCTCTCTATGGCTACACCTTC	CASSGDRALYGYTF
TRBV19	-	-	TRBJ1-2	TGTGCCAGTAGTATTGTCCCTGAGGGAAGGAAAGGCTACACCTTC	CASSIVPEGRKGYTF
TRBV4-1	-	-	TRBJ2-7	TGCGCCAGCAGGCTAGGCAGTTCCGTGTCCTACGAGCAGTACTTC	CASRLGSSVSYEQYF
TRBV18	-	-	TRBJ1-1	TGTGCCAGCTCACCACGCGCGGGGGCGGAGGGCACTGAAGCTTTCTTT	CASSPRAGAEGTEAFF
TRBV2	-	-	TRBJ1-2	TGTGCCAGCAGTGTAAGCTATGGCTACACCTTC	CASSVSYGYTF